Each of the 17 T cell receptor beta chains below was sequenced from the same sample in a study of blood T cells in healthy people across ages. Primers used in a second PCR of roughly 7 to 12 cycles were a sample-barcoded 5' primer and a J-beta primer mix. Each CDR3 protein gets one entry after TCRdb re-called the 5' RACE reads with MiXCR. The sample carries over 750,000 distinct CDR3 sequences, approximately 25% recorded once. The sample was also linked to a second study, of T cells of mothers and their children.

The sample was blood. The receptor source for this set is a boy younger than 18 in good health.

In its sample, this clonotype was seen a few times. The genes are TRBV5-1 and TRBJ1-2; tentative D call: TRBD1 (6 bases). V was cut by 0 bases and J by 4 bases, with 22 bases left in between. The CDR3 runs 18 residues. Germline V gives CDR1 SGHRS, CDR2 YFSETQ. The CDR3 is CASSLVLVDSSSSYGYTF. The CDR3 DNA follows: TGCGCCAGCAGCTTGGTGCTGGTGGACAGCTCATCGTCCTATGGCTACACCTTC.

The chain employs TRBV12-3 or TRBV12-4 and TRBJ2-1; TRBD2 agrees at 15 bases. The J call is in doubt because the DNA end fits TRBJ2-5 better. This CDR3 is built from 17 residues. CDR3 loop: CASSPGLAGGIGETQYF. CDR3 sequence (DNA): TGTGCCAGCAGTCCCGGACTAGCGGGGGGGATTGGGGAGACCCAGTACTTC.

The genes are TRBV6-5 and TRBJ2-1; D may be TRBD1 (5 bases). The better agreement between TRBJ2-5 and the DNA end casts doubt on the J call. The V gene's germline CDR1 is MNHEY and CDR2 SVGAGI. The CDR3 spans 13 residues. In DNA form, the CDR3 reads TGTGCCAGCAGCACAAGACAGAGGGAGACCCAGTACTTC. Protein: CASSTRQRETQYF.

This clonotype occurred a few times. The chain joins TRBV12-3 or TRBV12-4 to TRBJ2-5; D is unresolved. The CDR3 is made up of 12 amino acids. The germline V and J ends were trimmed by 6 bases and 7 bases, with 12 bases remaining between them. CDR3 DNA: TGTGCCAGCAGACCGGGCCCCGCGACCCAGTACTTC. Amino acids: CASRPGPATQYF.

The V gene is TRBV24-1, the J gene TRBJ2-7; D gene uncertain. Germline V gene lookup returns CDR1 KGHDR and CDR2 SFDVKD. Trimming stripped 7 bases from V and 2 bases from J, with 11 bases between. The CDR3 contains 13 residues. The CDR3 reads CATSPTGTYEQYF. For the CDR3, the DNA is TGTGCCACCAGCCCCACCGGTACCTACGAGCAGTACTTC.

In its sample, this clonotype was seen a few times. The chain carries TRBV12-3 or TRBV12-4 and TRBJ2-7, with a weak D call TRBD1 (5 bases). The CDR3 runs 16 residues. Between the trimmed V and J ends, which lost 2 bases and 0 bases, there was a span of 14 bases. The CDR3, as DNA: TGTGCCAGCAGTTTAACCGACAGACCCTCCTCCTACGAGCAGTACTTC. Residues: CASSLTDRPSSYEQYF.

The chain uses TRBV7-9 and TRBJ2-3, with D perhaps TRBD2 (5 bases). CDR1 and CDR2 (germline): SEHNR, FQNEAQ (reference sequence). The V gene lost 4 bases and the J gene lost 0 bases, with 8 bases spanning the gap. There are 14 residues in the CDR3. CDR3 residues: CASSSDFSTDTQYF. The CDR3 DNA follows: TGTGCCAGCAGCTCGGACTTCAGCACAGATACGCAGTATTTT. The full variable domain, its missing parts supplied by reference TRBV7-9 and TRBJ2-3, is DTGVSQNPRHKITKRGQNVTFRCDPISEHNRLYWYRQTLGQGPEFLTYFQNEAQLEKSRLLSDRFSAERPKGSFSTLEIQRTEQGDSAMYLCASSSDFSTDTQYFGPGTRLTVL.

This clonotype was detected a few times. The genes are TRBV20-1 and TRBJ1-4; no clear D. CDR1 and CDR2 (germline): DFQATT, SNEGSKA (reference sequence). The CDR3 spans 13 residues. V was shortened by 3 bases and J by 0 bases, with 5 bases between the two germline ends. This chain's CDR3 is CSASPATNEKLFF. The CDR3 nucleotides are TGCAGTGCTAGTCCGGCAACTAATGAAAAACTGTTTTTT.

CDR3 loop: CASSSRTGDTGELFF. CDR3 DNA sequence: TGCGCCAGCAGCTCCCGGACAGGGGACACCGGGGAGCTGTTTTTT. The chain combines TRBV5-1 with TRBJ2-2; 9 bases align to TRBD1. With 3 bases clipped from V and 3 bases from J, the junction kept 3 bases outside the gene matches. CDR3 length equals 15 residues. The germline CDR1 and CDR2 sequences are SGHRS and YFSETQ.

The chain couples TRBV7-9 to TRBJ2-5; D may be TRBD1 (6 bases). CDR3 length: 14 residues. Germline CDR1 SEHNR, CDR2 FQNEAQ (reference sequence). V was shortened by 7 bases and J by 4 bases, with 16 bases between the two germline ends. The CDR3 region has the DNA TGTGCCAGCATCGTACACAGGGCAGGAGAGACCCAGTACTTC. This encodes CASIVHRAGETQYF.

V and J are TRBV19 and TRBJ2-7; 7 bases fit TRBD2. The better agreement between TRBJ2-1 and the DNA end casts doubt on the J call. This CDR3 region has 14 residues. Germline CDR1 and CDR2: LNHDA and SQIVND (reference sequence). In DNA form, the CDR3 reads TGTGCCAGTAGTATTTTGGGGGGGTACAATGAGCAGTTCTTC. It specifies CASSILGGYNEQFF.

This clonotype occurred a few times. CDR3 DNA: TGTGCCACCAGCCCAAGGTACGGGGAGCAGTTCTTC. Protein: CATSPRYGEQFF. The rearrangement links TRBV15 to TRBJ2-1; no firm D call. Germline V CDR1 and CDR2: LNHNV, YYDKDF (reference sequence). V dropped 5 bases and J dropped 10 bases, with 12 bases sitting between them. The CDR3 runs 12 residues.

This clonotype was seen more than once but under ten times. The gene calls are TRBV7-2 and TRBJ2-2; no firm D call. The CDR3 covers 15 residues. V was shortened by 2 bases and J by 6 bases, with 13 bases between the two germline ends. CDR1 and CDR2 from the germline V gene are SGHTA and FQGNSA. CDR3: CASSLNFPSPGELFF. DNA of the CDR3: TGTGCCAGCAGCTTAAACTTTCCCTCACCCGGGGAGCTGTTTTTT.

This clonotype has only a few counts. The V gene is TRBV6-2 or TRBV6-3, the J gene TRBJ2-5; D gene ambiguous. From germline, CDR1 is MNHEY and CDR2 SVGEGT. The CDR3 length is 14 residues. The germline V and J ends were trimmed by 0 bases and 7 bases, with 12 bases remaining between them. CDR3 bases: TGTGCCAGCAGTTACTCGATCCAGCCCGCGACCCAGTACTTC. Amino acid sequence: CASSYSIQPATQYF.

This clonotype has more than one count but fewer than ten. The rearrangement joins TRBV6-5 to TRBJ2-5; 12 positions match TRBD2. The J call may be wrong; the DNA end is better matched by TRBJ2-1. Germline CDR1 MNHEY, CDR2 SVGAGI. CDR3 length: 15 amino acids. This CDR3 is CASSYLAGGRDEQFF. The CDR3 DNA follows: TGTGCCAGCAGTTACCTAGCGGGAGGGCGGGATGAGCAGTTCTTC.

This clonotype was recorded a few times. The CDR3 region is CASSDGVWQHSYEQYF. CDR3 coding DNA: TGTGCCAGCAGCGATGGGGTTTGGCAGCACTCCTACGAGCAGTACTTC. V usage is TRBV6-4 and J usage is TRBJ2-1; D is ambiguous. The DNA end lines up better with TRBJ2-7; the J call may be wrong. CDR3 length: 16 amino acids. Germline V gene sequence: CDR1 MRHNA, CDR2 SNTAGT.

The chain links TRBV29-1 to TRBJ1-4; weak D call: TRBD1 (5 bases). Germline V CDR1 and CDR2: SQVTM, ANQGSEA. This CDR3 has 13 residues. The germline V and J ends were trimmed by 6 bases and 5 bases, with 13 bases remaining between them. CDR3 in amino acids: CSVTGTENEKLFF. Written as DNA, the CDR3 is TGCAGCGTCACCGGGACGGAGAATGAAAAACTGTTTTTT.